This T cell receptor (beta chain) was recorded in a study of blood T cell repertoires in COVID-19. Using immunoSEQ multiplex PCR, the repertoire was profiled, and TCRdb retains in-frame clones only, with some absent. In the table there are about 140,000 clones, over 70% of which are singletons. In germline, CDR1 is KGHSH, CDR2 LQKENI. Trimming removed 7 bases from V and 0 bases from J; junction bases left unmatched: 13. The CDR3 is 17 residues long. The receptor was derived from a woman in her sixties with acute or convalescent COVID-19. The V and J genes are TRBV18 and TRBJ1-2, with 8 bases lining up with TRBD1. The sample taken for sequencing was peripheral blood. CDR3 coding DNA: TGTGCCAGCTTCATCATGAGTGACAGGGGAGCTAACTATGGCTACACCTTC. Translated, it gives CASFIMSDRGANYGYTF.